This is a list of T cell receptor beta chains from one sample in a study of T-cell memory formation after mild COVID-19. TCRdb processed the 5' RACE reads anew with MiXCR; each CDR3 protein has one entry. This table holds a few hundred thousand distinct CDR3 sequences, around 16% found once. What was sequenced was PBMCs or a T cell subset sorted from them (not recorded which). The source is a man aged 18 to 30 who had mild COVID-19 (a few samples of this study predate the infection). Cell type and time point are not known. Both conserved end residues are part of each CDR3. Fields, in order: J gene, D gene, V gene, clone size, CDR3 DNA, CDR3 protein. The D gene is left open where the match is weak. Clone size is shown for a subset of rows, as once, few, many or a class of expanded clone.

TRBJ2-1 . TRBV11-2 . TGTGCCAGCAGCTTAGATCCTTCGGACAATGAGCAGTTCTTC CASSLDPSDNEQFF
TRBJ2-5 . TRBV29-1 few TGCAGCGTTCGGGCCCCACGGGGAGAGACCCAGTACTTC CSVRAPRGETQYF
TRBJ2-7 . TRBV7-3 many TGTGCCAGCAGCTTACGGCGGGGGCCTACCTACGAGCAGTACTTC CASSLRRGPTYEQYF
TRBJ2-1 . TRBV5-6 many TGTGCCAGCAGCTTGGTCGTGGCTAATCGTCATGAGCAGTTCTTC CASSLVVANRHEQFF
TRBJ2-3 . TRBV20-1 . TGCAGTGCCAAGGGACTTGGCACAGATACGCAGTATTTT CSAKGLGTDTQYF
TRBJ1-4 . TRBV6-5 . TGTGCCAGCAGTTCGCAGGGGAATGAAAAACTGTTTTTT CASSSQGNEKLFF
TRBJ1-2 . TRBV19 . TGTGCCAGTAGTATCTCAGGGATGTATGGCTACACCTTC CASSISGMYGYTF
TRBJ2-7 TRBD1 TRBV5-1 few TGCGCCAGCAGCTTGACAGGGGGGAACTACGAGCAGTACTTC CASSLTGGNYEQYF
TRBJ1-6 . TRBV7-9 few TGTGCCAGCAGCCTACTGCCGGGGGGAAATTCACCCCTCCACTTT CASSLLPGGNSPLHF
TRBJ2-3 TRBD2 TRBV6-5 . TGTGCCAGCAGTTCGAGCGGGACGGGGGGATCTCGCACAGATACGCAGTATTTT CASSSSGTGGSRTDTQYF
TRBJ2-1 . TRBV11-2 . TGTGCCAGCAGCTTAGGGTTGGGGGCGGGATACAATGAGCAGTTCTTC CASSLGLGAGYNEQFF
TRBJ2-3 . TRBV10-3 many TGTGCCACCAGTCAAGGGGGGCCCACAGATACGCAGTATTTT CATSQGGPTDTQYF
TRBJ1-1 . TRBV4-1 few TGCGCCAGCAGCCAAGTGAGTCGGGTGGACACTGAAGCTTTCTTT CASSQVSRVDTEAFF
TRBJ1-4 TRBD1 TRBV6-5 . TGTGCCAGCAGTTACTTGACAGGGGCGGGAAAACTGTTTTTT CASSYLTGAGKLFF
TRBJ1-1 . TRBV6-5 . TGTGCCAGCAGTTACTCGATCACAGGGAAGACTGAAGCTTTCTTT CASSYSITGKTEAFF
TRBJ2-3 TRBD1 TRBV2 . TGTGCCGGCGGGACAGGGCGCACAGATACGCAGTATTTT CAGGTGRTDTQYF